This T cell receptor beta chain stems from a study of cytomegalovirus exposure and HLA in healthy donors. Broader study findings: In a later analysis, HLA-C alleles had the fewest associated TCRs, DRB1 alleles the most.

Primers: 60 Vbeta forward and 13 Jbeta reverse. Data came from immunoSEQ multiplex PCR; TCRdb stores just in-frame clones and leaves some out. The data show 70,000 to 90,000 clones, more than 70% seen once. Comment on this clone: Its target is unknown.

Germline CDR1 and CDR2: MGHRA and YSYEKL. The CDR3 is 15 amino acids. J gave up 5 bases and V 0 bases, and 2 bases lay outside the gene matches. The receptor's source is a man in his fifties or sixties in good health and CMV-seronegative. The sample comprised PBMCs. The chain employs TRBV4-1 and TRBJ1-5; 9 positions match TRBD1. The CDR3 is CASSQDTGGYQPQHF. The CDR3 nucleotides are TGCGCCAGCAGCCAAGATACAGGGGGCTATCAGCCCCAGCATTTT.